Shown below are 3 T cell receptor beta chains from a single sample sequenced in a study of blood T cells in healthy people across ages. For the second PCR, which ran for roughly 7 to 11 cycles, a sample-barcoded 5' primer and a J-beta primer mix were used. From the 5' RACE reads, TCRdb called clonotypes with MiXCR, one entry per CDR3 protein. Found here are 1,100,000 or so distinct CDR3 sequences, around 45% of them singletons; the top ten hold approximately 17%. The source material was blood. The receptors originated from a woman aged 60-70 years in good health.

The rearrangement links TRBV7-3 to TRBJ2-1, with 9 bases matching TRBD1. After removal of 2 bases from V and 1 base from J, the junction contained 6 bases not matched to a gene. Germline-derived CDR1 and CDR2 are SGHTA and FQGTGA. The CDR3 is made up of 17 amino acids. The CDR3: CASSLGQGKGSYNEQFF. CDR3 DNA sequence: TGTGCCAGCAGCTTAGGACAGGGGAAAGGGTCCTACAATGAGCAGTTCTTC. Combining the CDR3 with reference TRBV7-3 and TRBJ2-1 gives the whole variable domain GAGVSQTPSNKVTEKGKYVELRCDPISGHTALYWYRQSLGQGPEFLIYFQGTGAADDSGLPNDRFFAVRPEGSVSTLKIQRTERGDSAVYLCASSLGQGKGSYNEQFFGPGTRLTVL.

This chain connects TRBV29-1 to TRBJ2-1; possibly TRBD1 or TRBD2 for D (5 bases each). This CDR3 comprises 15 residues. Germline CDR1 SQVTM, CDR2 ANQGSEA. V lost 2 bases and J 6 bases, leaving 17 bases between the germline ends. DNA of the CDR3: TGCAGCGTTGAAAAGGGGCAAACGGGGACCAATGAGCAGTTCTTC. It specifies CSVEKGQTGTNEQFF.

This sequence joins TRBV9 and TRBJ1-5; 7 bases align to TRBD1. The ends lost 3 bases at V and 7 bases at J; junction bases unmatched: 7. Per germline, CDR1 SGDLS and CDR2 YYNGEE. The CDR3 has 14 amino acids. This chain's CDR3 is CASSGTQGGQPQHF. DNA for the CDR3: TGTGCCAGCAGCGGAACCCAGGGGGGCCAGCCCCAGCATTTT.